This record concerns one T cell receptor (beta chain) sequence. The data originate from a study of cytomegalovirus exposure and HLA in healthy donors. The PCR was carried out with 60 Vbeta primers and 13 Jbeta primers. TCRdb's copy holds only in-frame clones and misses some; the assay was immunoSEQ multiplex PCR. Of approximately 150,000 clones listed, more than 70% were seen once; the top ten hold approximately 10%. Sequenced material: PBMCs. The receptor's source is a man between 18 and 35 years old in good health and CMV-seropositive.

CDR3 DNA: TGTGCCAGCAACTGGGGGGGAGGAGATACGCAGTATTTT. Translating it yields CASNWGGGDTQYF. The J gene is TRBJ2-3, the V gene TRBV28, with TRBD2 matching 7 bases. The V gene's germline CDR1 is MDHEN and CDR2 SYDVKM. J lost 5 bases, V lost 7 bases, and 6 bases had no gene match. This CDR3 contains 13 residues.